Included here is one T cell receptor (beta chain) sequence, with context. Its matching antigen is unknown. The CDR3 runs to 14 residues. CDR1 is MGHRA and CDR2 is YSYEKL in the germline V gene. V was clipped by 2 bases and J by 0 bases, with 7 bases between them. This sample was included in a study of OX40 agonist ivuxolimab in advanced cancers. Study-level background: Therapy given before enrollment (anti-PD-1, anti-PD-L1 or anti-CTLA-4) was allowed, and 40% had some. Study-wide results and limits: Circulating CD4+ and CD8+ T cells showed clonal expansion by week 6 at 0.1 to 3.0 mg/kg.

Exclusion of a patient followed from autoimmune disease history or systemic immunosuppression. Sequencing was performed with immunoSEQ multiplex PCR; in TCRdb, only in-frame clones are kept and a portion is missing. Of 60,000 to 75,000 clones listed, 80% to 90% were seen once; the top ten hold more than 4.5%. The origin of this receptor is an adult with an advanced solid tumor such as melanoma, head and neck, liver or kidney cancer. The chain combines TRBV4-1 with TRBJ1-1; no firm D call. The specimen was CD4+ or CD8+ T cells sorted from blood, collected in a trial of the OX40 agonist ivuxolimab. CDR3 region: CASSQPTVNTEAFF. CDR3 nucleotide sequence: TGCGCCAGCAGCCAACCTACAGTGAACACTGAAGCTTTCTTT.